This TCR beta chain was identified during a study of T cell changes during pregnancy in multiple sclerosis. In germline, CDR1 is LGHNA, CDR2 YSLEER. Deletions cut 0 bases from V and 7 bases from J, with 7 bases between. This CDR3 has 13 amino acids. Assay used: immunoSEQ multiplex PCR; TCRdb lists only in-frame clones, some missing. This table holds tens of thousands of clones, about nine tenths found once. The TCR originated in a female donor in good health, enrolled as a control in a pregnancy study. V gene TRBV4-3 combines with J gene TRBJ2-1; D perhaps matches TRBD2 (5 bases). Sequencing used CD4+ T cells from peripheral blood mononuclear cells, obtained in the second trimester of pregnancy. This CDR3 is CASSQDPGNEQFF. For the CDR3, the DNA is TGCGCCAGCAGCCAAGATCCGGGAAATGAGCAGTTCTTC.